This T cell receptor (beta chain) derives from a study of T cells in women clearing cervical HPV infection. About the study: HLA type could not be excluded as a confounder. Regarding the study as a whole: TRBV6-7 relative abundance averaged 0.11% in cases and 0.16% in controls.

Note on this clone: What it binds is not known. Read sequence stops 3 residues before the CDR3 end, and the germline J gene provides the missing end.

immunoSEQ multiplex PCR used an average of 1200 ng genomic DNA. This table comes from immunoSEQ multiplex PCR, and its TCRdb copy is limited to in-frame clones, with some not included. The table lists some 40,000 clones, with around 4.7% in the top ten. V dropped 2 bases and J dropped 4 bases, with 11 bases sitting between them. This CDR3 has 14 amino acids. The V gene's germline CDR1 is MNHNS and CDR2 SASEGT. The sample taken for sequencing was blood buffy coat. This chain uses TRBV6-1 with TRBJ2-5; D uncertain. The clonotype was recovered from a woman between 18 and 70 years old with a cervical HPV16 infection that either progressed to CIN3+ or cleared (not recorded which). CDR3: CASSETAGVETQYF. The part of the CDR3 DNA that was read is TGTGCCAGCAGTGAAACGGCAGGAGTAGAGACC.